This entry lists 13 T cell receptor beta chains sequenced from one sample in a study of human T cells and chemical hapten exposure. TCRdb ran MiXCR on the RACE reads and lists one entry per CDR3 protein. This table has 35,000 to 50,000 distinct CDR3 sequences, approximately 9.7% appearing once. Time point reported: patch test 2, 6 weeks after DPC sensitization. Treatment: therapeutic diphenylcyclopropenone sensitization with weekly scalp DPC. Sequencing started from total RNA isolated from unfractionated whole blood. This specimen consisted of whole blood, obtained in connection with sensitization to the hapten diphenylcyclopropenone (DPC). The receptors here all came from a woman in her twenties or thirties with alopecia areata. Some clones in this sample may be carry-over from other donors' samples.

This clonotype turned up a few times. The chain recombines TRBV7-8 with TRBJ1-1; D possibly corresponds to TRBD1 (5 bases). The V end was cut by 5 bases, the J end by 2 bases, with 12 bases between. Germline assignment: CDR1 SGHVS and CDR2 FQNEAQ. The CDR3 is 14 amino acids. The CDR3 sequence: CASSKRTRNTEAFF. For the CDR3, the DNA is TGTGCCAGCAGCAAGCGGACAAGAAACACTGAAGCTTTCTTT.

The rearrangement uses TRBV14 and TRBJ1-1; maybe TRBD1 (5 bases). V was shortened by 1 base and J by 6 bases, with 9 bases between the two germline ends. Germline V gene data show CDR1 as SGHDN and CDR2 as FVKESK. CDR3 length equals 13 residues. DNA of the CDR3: TGTGCCAGCAGCCAAGTCAGGGAGTCTGAAGCTTTCTTT. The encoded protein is CASSQVRESEAFF.

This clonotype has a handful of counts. The CDR3 nucleotides read TGTGCCAGCAGTTTAGGGTCCAGGGCGATCACAGATACGCAGTATTTT. It is translated as CASSLGSRAITDTQYF. The chain recombines TRBV28 with TRBJ2-3, with D possibly matching TRBD1 (5 bases). The CDR3 has 16 residues. CDR1 and CDR2 (germline): MDHEN, SYDVKM. Deletions cut 2 bases from V and 2 bases from J, with 14 bases between.

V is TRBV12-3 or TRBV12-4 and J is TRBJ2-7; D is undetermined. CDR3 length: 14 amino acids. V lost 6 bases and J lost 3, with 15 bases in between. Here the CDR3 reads CASSLSPLYYEQYF. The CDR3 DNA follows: TGTGCCAGCAGCCTGAGCCCCCTCTACTACGAGCAGTACTTC.

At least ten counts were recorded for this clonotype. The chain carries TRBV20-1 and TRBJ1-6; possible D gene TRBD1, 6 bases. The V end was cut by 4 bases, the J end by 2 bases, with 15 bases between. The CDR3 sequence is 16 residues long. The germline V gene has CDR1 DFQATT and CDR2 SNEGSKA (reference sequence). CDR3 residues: CSATPQGRTYNSPLHF. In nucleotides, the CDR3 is TGCAGTGCTACCCCACAGGGAAGGACCTATAATTCACCCCTCCACTTT.

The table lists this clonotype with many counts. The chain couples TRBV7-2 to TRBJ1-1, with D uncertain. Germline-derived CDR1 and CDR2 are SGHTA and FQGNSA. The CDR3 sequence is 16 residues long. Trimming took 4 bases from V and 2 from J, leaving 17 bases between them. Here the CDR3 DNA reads TGTGCCAGCAGCTCTGGCCTAGGGCAGATCAACACTGAAGCTTTCTTT. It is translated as CASSSGLGQINTEAFF. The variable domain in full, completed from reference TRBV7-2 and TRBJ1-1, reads GAGVSQSPSNKVTEKGKDVELRCDPISGHTALYWYRQSLGQGLEFLIYFQGNSAPDKSGLPSDRFSAERTGGSVSTLTIQRTQQEDSAVYLCASSSGLGQINTEAFFGQGTRLTVV.

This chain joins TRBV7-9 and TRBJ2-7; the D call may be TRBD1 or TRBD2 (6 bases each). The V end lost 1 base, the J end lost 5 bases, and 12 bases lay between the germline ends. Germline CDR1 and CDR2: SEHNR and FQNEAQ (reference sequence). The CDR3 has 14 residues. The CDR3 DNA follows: TGTGCCAGCAGCTTAGGGGGGGCAATCAACGAGCAGTACTTC. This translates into CASSLGGAINEQYF.

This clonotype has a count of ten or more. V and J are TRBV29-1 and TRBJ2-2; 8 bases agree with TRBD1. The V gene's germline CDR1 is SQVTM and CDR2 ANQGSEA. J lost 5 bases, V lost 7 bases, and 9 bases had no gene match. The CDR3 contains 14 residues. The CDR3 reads CSAGGQGRTGELFF. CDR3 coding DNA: TGCAGCGCTGGAGGACAGGGACGAACCGGGGAGCTGTTTTTT.

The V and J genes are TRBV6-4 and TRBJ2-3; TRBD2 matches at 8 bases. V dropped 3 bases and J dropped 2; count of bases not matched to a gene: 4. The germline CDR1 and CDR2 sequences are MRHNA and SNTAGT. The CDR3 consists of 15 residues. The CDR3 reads CASSDLAGTTDTQYF. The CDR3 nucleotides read TGTGCCAGCAGTGATTTAGCGGGGACCACAGATACGCAGTATTTT.

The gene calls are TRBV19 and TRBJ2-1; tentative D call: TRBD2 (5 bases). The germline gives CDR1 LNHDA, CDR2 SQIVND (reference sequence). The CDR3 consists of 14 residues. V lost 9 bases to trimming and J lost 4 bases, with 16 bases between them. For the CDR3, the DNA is TGTGCCAGCGCGTTACATAGCGATTACAATGAGCAGTTCTTC. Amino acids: CASALHSDYNEQFF.

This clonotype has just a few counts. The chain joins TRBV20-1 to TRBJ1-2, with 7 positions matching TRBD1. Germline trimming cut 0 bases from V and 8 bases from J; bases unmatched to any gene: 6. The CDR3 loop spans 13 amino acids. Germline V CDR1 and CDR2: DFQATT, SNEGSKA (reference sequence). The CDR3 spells CSARDGDRRGYTF. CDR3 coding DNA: TGCAGTGCTAGAGATGGGGACAGACGGGGCTACACCTTC.

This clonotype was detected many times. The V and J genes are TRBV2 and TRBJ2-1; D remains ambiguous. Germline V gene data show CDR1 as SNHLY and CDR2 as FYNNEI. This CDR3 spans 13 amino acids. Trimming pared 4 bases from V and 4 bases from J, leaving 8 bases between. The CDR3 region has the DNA TGTGCCAGCAGTGTTTTGAGGTACAATGAGCAGTTCTTC. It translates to CASSVLRYNEQFF.

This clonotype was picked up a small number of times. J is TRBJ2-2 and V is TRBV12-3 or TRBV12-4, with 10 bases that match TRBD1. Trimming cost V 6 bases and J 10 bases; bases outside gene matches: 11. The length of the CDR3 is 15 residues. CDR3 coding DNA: TGTGCCAGCAGCTCTCCGGGACAGGGGCGGGTGGAGCTGTTTTTT. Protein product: CASSSPGQGRVELFF.